The clone carrying this T cell receptor beta chain was recorded only once. Its antigen is unknown. Per the germline V gene, CDR1 is LGHNT and CDR2 is FRNRAP. The CDR3 is 15 amino acids. Trimming took 5 bases from V and 4 from J; bases not matched to a gene: 8. This sample stems from a study of graft-versus-host responses after intestinal transplantation. Study summary: Recipients were given multivisceral, liver-intestinal, or isolated intestinal transplants. Every recipient had anti-thymocyte globulin induction and 2 to 4 years of tacrolimus plus steroids.

Whole-study findings and limits: Analysis identified GvH clones in recipient marrow, with some appearing first in ileum or blood. There was an association between peak levels of circulating GvH clones and early post-transplant HvG declines.

This table comes from immunoSEQ multiplex PCR, and its TCRdb copy is limited to in-frame clones, with some not included. The profile shows 99,000 or so clones, roughly nine tenths of them singletons. The sample was unstimulated CD4+ T cells sorted from spleen or lymph node cells, taken before intestinal transplant. The clonotype was recovered from a human donor who received an intestinal transplant. The chain employs TRBV12-5 and TRBJ2-1; 7 bases are shared with TRBD2. CDR3 bases: TGTGCTAGTGGTGCACCTAGCGGCAATTACAATGAGCAGTTCTTC. This sequence encodes CASGAPSGNYNEQFF.